Sequencing of this T cell receptor (beta chain) was carried out in a study of blood T cell repertoires in COVID-19. About the study: The cDNA or gDNA used as material had been derived from T cells, B-cell-depleted T cells, or PBMCs.

In its sample, this clone was seen a few times. Participants, about 18 to 90 years old, spanned under 25 US areas. Assignment of participants to cohorts was predicated upon participant-reported clinical history. V was clipped by 2 bases and J by 5 bases, with 12 bases between them. Per germline, CDR1 KGHSH and CDR2 LQKENI. This CDR3 has 14 residues. Generated by immunoSEQ multiplex PCR, the TCRdb table keeps only in-frame clones and is missing some. This table has a few hundred thousand clones, 85% to 90% appearing once. The material sequenced was PBMCs or T cells enriched from blood (not recorded which). The sequence derives from a man younger than 30 who had recovered from COVID-19. This chain links TRBV18 with TRBJ1-2, with D hard to call. CDR3 coding DNA: TGTGCCAGCTCACCAAGCACGGGTGGATATGGCTACACCTTC. This codes for CASSPSTGGYGYTF.